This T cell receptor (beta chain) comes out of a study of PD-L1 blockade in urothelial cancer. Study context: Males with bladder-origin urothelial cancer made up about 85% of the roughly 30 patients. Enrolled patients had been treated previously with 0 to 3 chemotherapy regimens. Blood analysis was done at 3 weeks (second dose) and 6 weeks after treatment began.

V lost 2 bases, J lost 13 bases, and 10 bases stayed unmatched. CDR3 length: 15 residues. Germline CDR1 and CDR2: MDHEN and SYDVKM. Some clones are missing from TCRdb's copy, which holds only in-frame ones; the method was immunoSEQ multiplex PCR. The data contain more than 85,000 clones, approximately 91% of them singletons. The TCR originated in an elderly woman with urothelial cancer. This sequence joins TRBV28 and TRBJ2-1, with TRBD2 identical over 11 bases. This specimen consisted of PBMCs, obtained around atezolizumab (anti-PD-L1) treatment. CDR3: CASSLASGRLSPQFF. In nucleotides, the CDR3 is TGTGCCAGCAGTTTAGCTAGCGGGAGGTTATCCCCCCAGTTCTTC. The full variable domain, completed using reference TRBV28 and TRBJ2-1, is DVKVTQSSRYLVKRTGEKVFLECVQDMDHENMFWYRQDPGLGLRLIYFSYDVKMKEKGDIPEGYSVSREKKERFSLILESASTNQTSMYLCASSLASGRLSPQFFGPGTRLTVL.